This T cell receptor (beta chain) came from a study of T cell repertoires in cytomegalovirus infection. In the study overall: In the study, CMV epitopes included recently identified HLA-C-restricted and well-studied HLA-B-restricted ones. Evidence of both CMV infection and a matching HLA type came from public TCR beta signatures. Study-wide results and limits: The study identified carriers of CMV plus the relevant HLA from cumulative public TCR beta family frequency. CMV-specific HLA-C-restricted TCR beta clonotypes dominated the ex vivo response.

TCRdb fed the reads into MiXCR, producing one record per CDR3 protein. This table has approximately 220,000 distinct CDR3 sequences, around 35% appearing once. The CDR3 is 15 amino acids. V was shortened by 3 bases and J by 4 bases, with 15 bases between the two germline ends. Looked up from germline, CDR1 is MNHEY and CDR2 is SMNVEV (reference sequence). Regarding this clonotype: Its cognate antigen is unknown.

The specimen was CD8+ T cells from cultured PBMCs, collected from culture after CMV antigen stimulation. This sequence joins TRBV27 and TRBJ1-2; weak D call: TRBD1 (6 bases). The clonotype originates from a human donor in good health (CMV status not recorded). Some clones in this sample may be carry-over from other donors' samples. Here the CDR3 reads CASSFRGTTIYGYTF. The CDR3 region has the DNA TGTGCCAGCAGTTTCAGGGGCACTACCATCTATGGCTACACCTTC.